The TCR beta chain under discussion was sequenced for a study of T cell changes during pregnancy in multiple sclerosis. The CDR3 has 18 residues. With V trimmed by 0 bases and J by 3 bases, 12 bases remained unmatched. CDR1 and CDR2 (germline): LGHNA, YNFKEQ. Profiled with immunoSEQ multiplex PCR; TCRdb holds only in-frame clones, not every one. The data hold about 62,000 clones, with about 92% observed a single time. This material consisted of peripheral blood, taken in the second trimester of pregnancy. The TCR sequence derives from a female donor in good health, enrolled as a control in a pregnancy study. This chain connects TRBV4-2 to TRBJ2-7; 9 nucleotides match TRBD1. For the CDR3, the DNA is TGTGCCAGCAGCCAAGATTCTCCGGACAGGGGCCTAAACTACGAGCAGTACTTC. Its protein is CASSQDSPDRGLNYEQYF.